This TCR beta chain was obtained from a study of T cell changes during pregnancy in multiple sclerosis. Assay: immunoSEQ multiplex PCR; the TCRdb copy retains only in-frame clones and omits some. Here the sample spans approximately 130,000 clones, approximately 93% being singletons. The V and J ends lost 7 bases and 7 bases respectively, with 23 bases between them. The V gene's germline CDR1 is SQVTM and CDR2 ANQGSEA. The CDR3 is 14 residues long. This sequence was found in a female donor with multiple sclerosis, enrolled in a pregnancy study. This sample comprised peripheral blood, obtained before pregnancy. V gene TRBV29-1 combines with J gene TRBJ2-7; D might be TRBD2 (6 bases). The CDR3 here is CSGGEPWTTGEQYF. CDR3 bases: TGCAGCGGGGGGGAACCGTGGACGACGGGAGAGCAGTACTTC.